A single sample gave rise to the 14 T cell receptor beta chains below, sequenced in a study of identical twins. Each CDR3 protein gets one entry after TCRdb re-called the 5' RACE reads with MiXCR. Among some 600,000 distinct CDR3 sequences listed, under 8.5% were seen once. These records were also assigned to another study, of yellow fever vaccine responses in identical twins.

Sequencing input: PBMCs. The receptors were sampled from a woman between 18 and 29 years old in good health.

V is TRBV3-1 and J is TRBJ2-7; 10 bases agree with TRBD2. CDR3 length: 18 residues. V trimming: 4 bases; J trimming: 7 bases; junction bases outside the gene matches: 19. Germline loops: CDR1 LGHDT, CDR2 YNNKEL (reference sequence). The CDR3 nucleotides are TGTGCCAGCAGCCTTAAGGCCCCGGTGTTAGCGGGAGGAGGAGAGCAGTACTTC. Residues: CASSLKAPVLAGGGEQYF.

This chain connects TRBV5-1 to TRBJ2-3; D not resolved. Germline lookup yields CDR1 SGHRS and CDR2 YFSETQ. V dropped 7 bases and J dropped 5 bases, with 8 bases sitting between them. This CDR3 has 11 residues. CDR3 in DNA: TGCGCCAGCCACGGCGGAGATACGCAGTATTTT. Amino acid sequence: CASHGGDTQYF.

As DNA, the CDR3 is TGCGCCAGCAGCTTGGGACAGCTAGGTACTAATGAAAAACTGTTTTTT. Amino acids: CASSLGQLGTNEKLFF. The chain carries TRBV5-1 and TRBJ1-4; D might be TRBD1 (5 bases). The CDR3 has 16 amino acids. Between the trimmed V and J ends, which lost 0 bases and 2 bases, there was a span of 11 bases. The germline V gene has CDR1 SGHRS and CDR2 YFSETQ.

This clonotype was found many times. The gene calls are TRBV3-1 and TRBJ2-7; 7 bases are shared with TRBD2. Germline CDR1 and CDR2: LGHDT and YNNKEL (reference sequence). Trimming took 0 bases from V and 5 from J; bases not matched to a gene: 7. This CDR3 has 15 residues. CDR3 nucleotides: TGTGCCAGCAGCCAAGAACTCGCAGGGAGGGACGAGCAGTACTTC. Translation: CASSQELAGRDEQYF.

The chain joins TRBV14 to TRBJ2-6, with D hard to call. Trimming removed 5 bases at V and 2 bases at J, with 16 bases between. In germline, CDR1 is SGHDN, CDR2 FVKESK. The CDR3 loop spans 17 amino acids. CDR3 in amino acids: CASSFGPLLAGANVLTF. The CDR3 DNA sequence: TGTGCCAGCAGCTTCGGACCGCTGTTAGCTGGGGCCAACGTCCTGACTTTC.

This clonotype was counted at least ten times. V usage is TRBV27 and J usage is TRBJ1-1; D call uncertain. Germline assignment: CDR1 MNHEY and CDR2 SMNVEV (reference sequence). The ends were cut back, 5 bases at V and 1 base at J, with 8 bases in the middle. CDR3 length: 13 amino acids. The CDR3 nucleotides are TGTGCCAGCAGTCAAAGCAAGAACACTGAAGCTTTCTTT. It yields the protein CASSQSKNTEAFF.

The rearrangement uses TRBV28 and TRBJ2-7; D remains ambiguous. Trimming stripped 5 bases from V and 6 bases from J, with 8 bases between. CDR1 and CDR2 from the germline V gene are MDHEN and SYDVKM. The CDR3 is 11 amino acids. CDR3 amino acids: CASSPLPEQYF. The CDR3 coding sequence is TGTGCCAGCAGTCCCCTTCCCGAGCAGTACTTC. The variable domain in full, completed from reference TRBV28 and TRBJ2-7, reads DVKVTQSSRYLVKRTGEKVFLECVQDMDHENMFWYRQDPGLGLRLIYFSYDVKMKEKGDIPEGYSVSREKKERFSLILESASTNQTSMYLCASSPLPEQYFGPGTRLTVT.

This clonotype was counted many times. The chain carries TRBV3-1 and TRBJ2-1; 16 nucleotides agree with TRBD2. Germline trimming cut 3 bases from V and 12 bases from J; bases unmatched to any gene: 14. The CDR3 contains 18 residues. Per the germline V gene, CDR1 is LGHDT and CDR2 is YNNKEL (reference sequence). This chain's CDR3 is CASSQMGLAGGPGFGQFF. For the CDR3, the DNA is TGTGCCAGCAGCCAGATGGGACTAGCGGGAGGGCCAGGGTTCGGGCAGTTCTTC.

This clonotype occurred a few times. The rearrangement uses TRBV5-6 and TRBJ2-2, with D possibly being TRBD2 (6 bases). V was cut by 2 bases and J by 8 bases, with 13 bases left in between. CDR3 length: 14 amino acids. Germline values: CDR1 SGHDT, CDR2 YYEEEE. This CDR3 is CASSFGTGPGELFF. CDR3 nucleotide sequence: TGTGCCAGCAGCTTCGGGACTGGGCCGGGGGAGCTGTTTTTT.

The V gene is TRBV5-1, the J gene TRBJ2-7; TRBD1 matches 8 bases. The V gene's germline CDR1 is SGHRS and CDR2 YFSETQ. The J segment lost 3 bases and the V segment lost 0 bases, leaving 8 bases of the junction unmatched. The CDR3 sequence is 16 residues long. The DNA of the CDR3 is TGCGCCAGCAGCTTGGTCGGTACAGGGGGTCACTACGAGCAGTACTTC. It translates to CASSLVGTGGHYEQYF.

This clonotype showed up just a few times. This chain links TRBV28 with TRBJ2-7; D is ambiguous. This CDR3 spans 12 amino acids. Between the trimmed V and J ends, which lost 10 bases and 2 bases, there was a span of 12 bases. The germline CDR1 and CDR2 sequences are MDHEN and SYDVKM. DNA of the CDR3: TGTGCCACTATTACGCCGACCTACGAGCAGTACTTC. Translation gives CATITPTYEQYF.

This clonotype came up a few times. CDR3 protein: CASSVQNYNEQFF. CDR3 sequence (DNA): TGTGCCAGCAGTGTTCAGAACTACAATGAGCAGTTCTTC. The V call is TRBV25-1, the J call TRBJ2-1, with D uncertain. Germline-derived CDR1 and CDR2 are MGHDK and SYGVNS. V lost 4 bases, J lost 3 bases, and 7 bases lay in between. The CDR3 totals 13 residues.

This clonotype was counted a few times. The gene calls are TRBV11-2 and TRBJ1-4; tentatively, D is TRBD1 (6 bases). V was shortened by 1 base and J by 1 base, with 13 bases between the two germline ends. The CDR3 totals 17 residues. Germline V gives CDR1 SGHAT, CDR2 FQNNGV. The CDR3 sequence is CASSLVETGETNEKLFF. Written as DNA, the CDR3 is TGTGCCAGCAGCTTAGTCGAGACAGGAGAAACTAATGAAAAACTGTTTTTT.

This clonotype was seen repeatedly, ten times or more. The chain has TRBV5-1 and TRBJ1-1; tentatively, D is TRBD1 (5 bases). The CDR3 length is 16 residues. CDR1 is SGHRS and CDR2 is YFSETQ in the germline V gene. The ends were cut back, 9 bases at V and 3 bases at J, with 24 bases in the middle. CDR3 bases: TGCGCCAACTGGGGGGGAGGAGAAAGGAGTTACACTGAAGCTTTCTTT. Its protein is CANWGGGERSYTEAFF.